This T cell receptor (beta chain) came from a study of response to subunit inactivated influenza vaccine. Findings of the study overall: The authors put forward the suggestion that each seasonal influenza vaccination may bring in only a limited number of new T cells.

The CDR3 is 16 amino acids. Unmatched junction bases numbered 13, after V lost 6 bases and J lost 3 bases. Germline CDR1 and CDR2: SGHRS and YFSETQ. As for this clonotype: Its antigen remains unidentified.

TCRdb reprocessed the RT-PCR reads via MiXCR and lists one record per CDR3 protein. The table includes about 310,000 distinct CDR3 sequences, roughly a fifth detected once. Sequencing was performed on PBMCs from blood, taken less than 22 months after vaccination. The chain joins TRBV5-1 to TRBJ2-3; 7 bases are a match to TRBD1. The clonotype was recovered from a man aged 45-69 years who received an inactivated influenza vaccine. The DNA of the CDR3 is TGCGCCAGCACCTCTACAGGGGCCCCCTCGACAGATACGCAGTATTTT. It yields the protein CASTSTGAPSTDTQYF. The full variable domain, rest sourced from reference TRBV5-1 and TRBJ2-3, is KAGVTQTPRYLIKTRGQQVTLSCSPISGHRSVSWYQQTPGQGLQFLFEYFSETQRNKGNFPGRFSGRQFSNSRSEMNVSTLELGDSALYLCASTSTGAPSTDTQYFGPGTRLTVL.